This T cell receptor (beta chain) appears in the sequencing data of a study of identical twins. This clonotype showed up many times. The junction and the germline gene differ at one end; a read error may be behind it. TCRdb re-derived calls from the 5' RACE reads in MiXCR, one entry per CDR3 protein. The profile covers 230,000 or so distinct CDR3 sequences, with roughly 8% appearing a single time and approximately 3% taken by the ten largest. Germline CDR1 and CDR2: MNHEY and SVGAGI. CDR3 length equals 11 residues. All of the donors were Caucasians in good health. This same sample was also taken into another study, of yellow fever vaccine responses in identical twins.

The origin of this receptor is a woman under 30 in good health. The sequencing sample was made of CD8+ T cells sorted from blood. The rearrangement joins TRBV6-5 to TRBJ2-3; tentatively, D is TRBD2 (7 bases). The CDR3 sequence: CASSSGGPPDF. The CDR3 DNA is TGTGCCAGCAGTTCGGGGGGCCCTCCCGACTTT.